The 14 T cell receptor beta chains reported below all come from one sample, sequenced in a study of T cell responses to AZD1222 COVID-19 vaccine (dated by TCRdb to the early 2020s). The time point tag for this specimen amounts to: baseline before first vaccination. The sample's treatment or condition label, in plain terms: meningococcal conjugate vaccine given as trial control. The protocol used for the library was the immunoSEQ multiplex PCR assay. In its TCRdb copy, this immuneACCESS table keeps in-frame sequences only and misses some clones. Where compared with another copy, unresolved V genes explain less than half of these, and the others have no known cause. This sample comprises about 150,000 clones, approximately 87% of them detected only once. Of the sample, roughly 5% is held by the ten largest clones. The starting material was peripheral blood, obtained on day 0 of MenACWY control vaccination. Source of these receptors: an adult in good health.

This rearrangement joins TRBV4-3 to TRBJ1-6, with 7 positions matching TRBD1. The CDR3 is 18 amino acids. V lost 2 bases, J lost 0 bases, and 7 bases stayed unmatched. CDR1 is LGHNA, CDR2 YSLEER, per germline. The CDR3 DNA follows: TGCGCCAGCAGCCAAAAAGGACAGGAGAGCTCCTATAATTCACCCCTCCACTTT. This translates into CASSQKGQESSYNSPLHF.

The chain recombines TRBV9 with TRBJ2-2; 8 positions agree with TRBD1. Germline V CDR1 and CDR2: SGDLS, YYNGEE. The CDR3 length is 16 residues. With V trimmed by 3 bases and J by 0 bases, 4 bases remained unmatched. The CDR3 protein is CASSAWTGSNTGELFF. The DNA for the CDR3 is TGTGCCAGCAGCGCCTGGACAGGGTCGAACACCGGGGAGCTGTTTTTT.

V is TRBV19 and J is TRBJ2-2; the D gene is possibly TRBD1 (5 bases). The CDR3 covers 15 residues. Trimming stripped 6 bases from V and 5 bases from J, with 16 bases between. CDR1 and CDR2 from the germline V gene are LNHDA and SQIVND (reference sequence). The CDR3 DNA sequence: TGTGCCAGTAGCAAAAGGCAGGGCTTGACCGGGGAGCTGTTTTTT. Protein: CASSKRQGLTGELFF.

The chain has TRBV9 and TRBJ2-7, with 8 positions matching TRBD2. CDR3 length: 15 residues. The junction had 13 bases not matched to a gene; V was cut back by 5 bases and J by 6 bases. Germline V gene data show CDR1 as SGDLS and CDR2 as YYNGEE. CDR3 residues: CASSESGSIVREQYF. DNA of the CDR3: TGTGCCAGCAGTGAAAGCGGGAGCATTGTACGCGAGCAGTACTTC. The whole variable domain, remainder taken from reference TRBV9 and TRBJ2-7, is DSGVTQTPKHLITATGQRVTLRCSPRSGDLSVYWYQQSLDQGLQFLIQYYNGEERAKGNILERFSAQQFPDLHSELNLSSLELGDSALYFCASSESGSIVREQYFGPGTRLTVT.

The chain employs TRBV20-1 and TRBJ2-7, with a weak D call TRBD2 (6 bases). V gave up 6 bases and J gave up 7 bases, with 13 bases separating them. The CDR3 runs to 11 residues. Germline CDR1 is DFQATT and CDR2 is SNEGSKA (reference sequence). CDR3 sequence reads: CSAHEAGEQYF. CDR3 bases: TGCAGTGCCCACGAGGCGGGGGAGCAGTACTTC.

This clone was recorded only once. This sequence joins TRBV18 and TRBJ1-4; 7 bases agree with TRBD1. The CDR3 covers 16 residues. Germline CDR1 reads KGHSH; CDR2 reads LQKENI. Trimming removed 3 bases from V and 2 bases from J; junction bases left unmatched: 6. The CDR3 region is CASSPRQQGTNEKLFF. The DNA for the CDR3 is TGTGCCAGCTCACCTCGGCAACAGGGGACTAATGAAAAACTGTTTTTT.

CDR3 protein: CASSLEHYGYTF. The CDR3 DNA is TGTGCCAGCAGCTTGGAACATTATGGCTACACCTTC. The chain combines TRBV7-9 with TRBJ1-2; D is unresolved. This CDR3 has 12 residues. The V gene lost 3 bases and the J gene lost 5 bases, with 7 bases spanning the gap. CDR1 is SEHNR, CDR2 FQNEAQ, per germline (reference sequence).

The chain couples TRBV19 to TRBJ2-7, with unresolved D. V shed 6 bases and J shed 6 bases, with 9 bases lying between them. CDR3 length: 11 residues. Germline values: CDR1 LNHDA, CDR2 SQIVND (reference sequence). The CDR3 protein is CASRFGPEQYF. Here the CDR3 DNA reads TGTGCCAGTAGGTTCGGCCCCGAGCAGTACTTC.

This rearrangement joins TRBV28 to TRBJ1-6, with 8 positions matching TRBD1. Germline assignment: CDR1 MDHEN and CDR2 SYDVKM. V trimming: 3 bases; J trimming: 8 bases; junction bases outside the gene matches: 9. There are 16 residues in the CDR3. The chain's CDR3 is CASSFELDREDSPLHF. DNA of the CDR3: TGTGCCAGCAGTTTCGAACTGGACAGGGAGGATTCACCCCTCCACTTT.

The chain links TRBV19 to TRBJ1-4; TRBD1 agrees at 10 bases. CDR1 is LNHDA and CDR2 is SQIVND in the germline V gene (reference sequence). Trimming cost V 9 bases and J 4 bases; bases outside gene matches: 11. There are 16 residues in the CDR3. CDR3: CASRDPGQGINEKLFF. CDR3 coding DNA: TGTGCCAGCAGGGACCCGGGACAGGGGATTAATGAAAAACTGTTTTTT.

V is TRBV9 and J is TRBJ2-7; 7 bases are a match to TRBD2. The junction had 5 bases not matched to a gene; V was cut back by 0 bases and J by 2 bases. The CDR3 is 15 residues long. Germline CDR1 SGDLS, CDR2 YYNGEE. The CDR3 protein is CASSVGGGSTYEQYF. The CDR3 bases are TGTGCCAGCAGCGTAGGGGGCGGGAGCACCTACGAGCAGTACTTC.

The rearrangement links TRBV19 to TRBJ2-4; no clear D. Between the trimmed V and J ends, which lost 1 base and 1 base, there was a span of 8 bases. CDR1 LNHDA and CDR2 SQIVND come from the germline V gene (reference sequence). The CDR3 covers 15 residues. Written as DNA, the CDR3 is TGTGCCAGTAGTATAGTGGCGGCGGCCAAAAACATTCAGTACTTC. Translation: CASSIVAAAKNIQYF.

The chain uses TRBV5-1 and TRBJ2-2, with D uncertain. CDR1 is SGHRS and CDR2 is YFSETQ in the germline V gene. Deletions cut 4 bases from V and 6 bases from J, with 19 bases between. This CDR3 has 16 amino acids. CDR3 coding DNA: TGCGCCAGCAGCCCCCTTAGGGCCAGCGAGGCCGGGGAGCTGTTTTTT. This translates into CASSPLRASEAGELFF.

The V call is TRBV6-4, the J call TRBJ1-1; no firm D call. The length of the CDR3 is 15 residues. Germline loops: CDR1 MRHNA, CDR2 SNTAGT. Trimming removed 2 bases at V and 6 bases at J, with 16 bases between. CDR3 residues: CASSDPNYMPAEAFF. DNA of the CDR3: TGTGCCAGCAGTGACCCGAACTATATGCCCGCTGAAGCTTTCTTT.